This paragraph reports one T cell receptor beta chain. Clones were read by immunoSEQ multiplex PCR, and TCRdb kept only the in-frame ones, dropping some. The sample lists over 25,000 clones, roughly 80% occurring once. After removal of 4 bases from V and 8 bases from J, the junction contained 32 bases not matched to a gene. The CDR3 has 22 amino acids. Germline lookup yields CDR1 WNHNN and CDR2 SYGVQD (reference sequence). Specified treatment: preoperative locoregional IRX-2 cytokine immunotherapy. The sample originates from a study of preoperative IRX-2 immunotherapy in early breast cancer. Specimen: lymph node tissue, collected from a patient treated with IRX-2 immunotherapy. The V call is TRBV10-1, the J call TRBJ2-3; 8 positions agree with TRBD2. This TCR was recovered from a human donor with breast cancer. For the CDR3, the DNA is TGCGCCAGCAGTGCCGGGGGGGCAGGGCCACAGACTAGCGAATTTACGCCCGGTACGCAGTATTTT. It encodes CASSAGGAGPQTSEFTPGTQYF.